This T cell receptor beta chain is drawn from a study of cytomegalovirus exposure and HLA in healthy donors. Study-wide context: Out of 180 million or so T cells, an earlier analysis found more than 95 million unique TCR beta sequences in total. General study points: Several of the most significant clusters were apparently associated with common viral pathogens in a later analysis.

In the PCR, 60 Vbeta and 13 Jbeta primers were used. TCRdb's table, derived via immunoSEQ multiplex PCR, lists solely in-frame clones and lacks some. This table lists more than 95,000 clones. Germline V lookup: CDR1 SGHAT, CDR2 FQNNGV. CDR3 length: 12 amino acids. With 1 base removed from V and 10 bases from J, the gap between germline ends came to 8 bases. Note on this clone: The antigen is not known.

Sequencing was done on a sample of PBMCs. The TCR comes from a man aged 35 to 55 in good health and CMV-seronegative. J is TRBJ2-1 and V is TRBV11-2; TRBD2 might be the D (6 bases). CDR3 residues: CASSLGTSEQFF. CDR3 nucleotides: TGTGCCAGCAGCTTAGGAACTAGCGAGCAGTTCTTC. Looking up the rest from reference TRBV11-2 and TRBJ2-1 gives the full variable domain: EAGVAQSPRYKIIEKRQSVAFWCNPISGHATLYWYQQILGQGPKLLIQFQNNGVVDDSQLPKDRFSAERLKGVDSTLKIQPAKLEDSAVYLCASSLGTSEQFFGPGTRLTVL.